These 10 T cell receptor beta chains were all obtained from the same sample, sequenced in a study of shared clonotypes between healthy human individuals. Sequencing was performed with immunoSEQ multiplex PCR; in TCRdb, only in-frame clones are kept and a portion is missing. The table records 530,000 or so clones, 75% to 80% of them present only once. Material: PBMCs. The receptor set was obtained from a woman aged 40 to 55 in good health. Some clones in this sample may be carry-over from other donors' samples.

This chain connects TRBV11-2 to TRBJ2-3, with 12 bases identical to TRBD2. With V trimmed by 5 bases and J by 2 bases, 11 bases remained unmatched. The CDR3 is 18 amino acids. Germline lookup yields CDR1 SGHAT and CDR2 FQNNGV. The CDR3: CASSPRLAGVTYTDTQYF. The CDR3 nucleotides are TGTGCCAGCAGCCCCCGACTAGCGGGAGTGACTTACACAGATACGCAGTATTTT.

The chain carries TRBV20-1 and TRBJ2-5, with a possible D match to TRBD1 (5 bases). This CDR3 spans 11 amino acids. CDR1 DFQATT and CDR2 SNEGSKA come from the germline V gene (reference sequence). Trimming cost V 4 bases and J 2 bases, with 5 bases left between them. CDR3 region: CSATGQETQYF. In DNA form, the CDR3 reads TGCAGTGCTACAGGGCAAGAGACCCAGTACTTC.

The table lists this clone with a few counts. The rearrangement links TRBV11-1 to TRBJ1-1, with 10 nucleotides matching TRBD1. The CDR3 runs 14 residues. Germline-derived CDR1 and CDR2 are SGHAT and FQDESV (reference sequence). Unmatched junction bases numbered 1, after V lost 5 bases and J lost 1 base. The CDR3 DNA is TGTGCCAGCAGCCGGGACAGGGGGAACACTGAAGCTTTCTTT. It codes for CASSRDRGNTEAFF.

A remark on this clone: Additional DNA sequences in this sample encode the identical CDR3. The chain employs TRBV5-4 and TRBJ2-1; the match to TRBD2 covers 12 bases. CDR1 is SGHNT and CDR2 is YYREEE in the germline V gene (reference sequence). This CDR3 region has 15 residues. Losses at the gene ends were 5 bases for V and 4 bases for J; bases not matched to a gene: 4. CDR3 sequence: CASRPGTSGYNEQFF. For the CDR3, the DNA is TGTGCCAGCAGACCCGGGACTAGCGGGTACAATGAGCAGTTCTTC. The whole variable domain, remainder taken from reference TRBV5-4 and TRBJ2-1, is ETGVTQSPTHLIKTRGQQVTLRCSSQSGHNTVSWYQQALGQGPQFIFQYYREEENGRGNFPPRFSGLQFPNYSSELNVNALELDDSALYLCASRPGTSGYNEQFFGPGTRLTVL.

The genes are TRBV5-1 and TRBJ1-2; 7 bases match TRBD1. V was clipped by 0 bases and J by 3 bases; unmatched bases: 2. CDR1 and CDR2 from the germline V gene are SGHRS and YFSETQ. This CDR3 is built from 14 residues. The CDR3 protein is CASSLGTGYYGYTF. The CDR3 coding sequence is TGCGCCAGCAGCTTGGGGACAGGCTACTATGGCTACACCTTC.

This clone was seen only a few times. Additional DNA sequences in this sample encode the identical CDR3. The CDR3 bases are TGTGCCTGGAGTGGGGGAGGAGATCAGCCCCAGCATTTT. This codes for CAWSGGGDQPQHF. The rearrangement uses TRBV30 and TRBJ1-5; no definite D call. CDR3 size: 13 residues. Germline loops: CDR1 GTSNPN, CDR2 SVGIG (reference sequence). The V end lost 1 base, the J end lost 5 bases, and 9 bases lay between the germline ends.

The chain links TRBV4-2 to TRBJ2-1, with 7 bases matching TRBD2. Germline loops: CDR1 LGHNA, CDR2 YNFKEQ. V was pared by 4 bases and J by 9 bases, with 6 bases of the junction left unmatched. CDR3 size: 13 residues. The CDR3 nucleotides read TGTGCCAGCAGCCTCGGGAGGAAGGGTGAGCAGTTCTTC. Translating it yields CASSLGRKGEQFF.

V is TRBV18 and J is TRBJ2-3; a possible D gene is TRBD2 (6 bases). This CDR3 contains 15 residues. Trimming cost V 6 bases and J 1 base, with 14 bases left between them. The germline V gene has CDR1 KGHSH and CDR2 LQKENI. DNA for the CDR3: TGTGCCAGCTCCACGGGCGGAGGGGGCACAGATACGCAGTATTTT. Protein: CASSTGGGGTDTQYF.

V usage is TRBV11-2 and J usage is TRBJ1-4, with D unclear. The CDR3 loop spans 15 amino acids. In germline, CDR1 is SGHAT, CDR2 FQNNGV. V was cut by 1 base and J by 7 bases, with 13 bases left in between. The CDR3 nucleotides are TGTGCCAGCAGCTTAGCTTTGAGTTTCGGTGAAAAACTGTTTTTT. Its translation: CASSLALSFGEKLFF. Based on the CDR3 plus reference TRBV11-2 and TRBJ1-4, the full variable domain is EAGVAQSPRYKIIEKRQSVAFWCNPISGHATLYWYQQILGQGPKLLIQFQNNGVVDDSQLPKDRFSAERLKGVDSTLKIQPAKLEDSAVYLCASSLALSFGEKLFFGSGTQLSVL.

This clone came up once. This sequence joins TRBV9 and TRBJ2-1; 8 nucleotides match TRBD2. CDR3 length: 16 amino acids. Per germline, CDR1 SGDLS and CDR2 YYNGEE. Trimming took 2 bases from V and 0 from J; bases not matched to a gene: 4. This CDR3 is CASSVTGTSSYNEQFF. The CDR3 DNA reads as TGTGCCAGCAGCGTGACCGGGACTAGCTCCTACAATGAGCAGTTCTTC.